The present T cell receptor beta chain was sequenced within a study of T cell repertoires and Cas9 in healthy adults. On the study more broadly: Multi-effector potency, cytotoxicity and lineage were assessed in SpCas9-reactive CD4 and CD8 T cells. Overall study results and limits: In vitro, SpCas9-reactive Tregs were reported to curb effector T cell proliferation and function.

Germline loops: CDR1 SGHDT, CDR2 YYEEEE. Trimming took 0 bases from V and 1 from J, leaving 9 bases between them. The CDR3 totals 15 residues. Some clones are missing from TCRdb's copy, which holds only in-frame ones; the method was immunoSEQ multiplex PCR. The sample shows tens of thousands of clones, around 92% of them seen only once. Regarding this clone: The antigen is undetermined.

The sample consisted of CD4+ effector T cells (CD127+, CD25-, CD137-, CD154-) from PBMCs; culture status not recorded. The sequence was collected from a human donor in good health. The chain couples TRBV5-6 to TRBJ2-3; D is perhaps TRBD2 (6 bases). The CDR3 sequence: CASSLVASGTDTQYF. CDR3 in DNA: TGTGCCAGCAGCTTGGTAGCTAGCGGCACAGATACGCAGTATTTT.